This T cell receptor (beta chain) was documented in a study of CD8 T cells in Susac syndrome. An amount of RNA that ranged from roughly 0.45 to 1 ug was reverse transcribed with random hexamers. TCRdb called the immunoSEQ multiplex PCR reads again in MiXCR, with one record for every CDR3 protein. The sample carries around 180,000 distinct CDR3 sequences, 95% recorded once. The CDR3 loop spans 16 amino acids. Trimming took 6 bases from V and 1 from J; bases not matched to a gene: 12. The germline CDR1 and CDR2 sequences are SGHRS and YFSETQ. Sequencing of TCR beta was undertaken in CD8+ and CD4+ T cells derived from blood.

Material: CD4+ T cells from PBMCs. J is TRBJ2-5 and V is TRBV5-1, with 7 bases fitting TRBD2. The TCR comes from a human donor with multiple sclerosis. Written as DNA, the CDR3 is TGCGCCAGCACCTTCATCGGGGGGTCCATCCAAGAGACCCAGTACTTC. Encoded protein: CASTFIGGSIQETQYF.